A selection of T cell receptor beta chains follows, all from one sample in a study of blood T cell repertoires in COVID-19. Some clones are missing from TCRdb's copy, which holds only in-frame ones; the method was immunoSEQ multiplex PCR. The sample lists fewer than 200,000 clones, approximately 84% occurring once. The sample taken for sequencing was peripheral blood. The receptors shown here come from a man aged 35 to 55 who had recovered from COVID-19. Both conserved end residues are part of each CDR3. Each record gives: V gene, D gene, CDR3 length, J gene, clone size, CDR3 DNA, CDR3 protein. A D gene is named only where the DNA matches it firmly. The size field is filled for only some rows; it gives once, few, many or a size class.

v_gene: TRBV18; d_gene: -; len: 11; j_gene: TRBJ1-4; abundance: -; CDR3nt: TGTGCCAGCTCACCAGAGGAAAAACTGTTTTTT; CDR3aa: CASSPEEKLFF
v_gene: TRBV6-5; d_gene: TRBD1; len: 13; j_gene: TRBJ2-5; abundance: -; CDR3nt: TGTGCCAGCAGTTCCGACAGGGTGGAGACCCAGTACTTC; CDR3aa: CASSSDRVETQYF
v_gene: TRBV6-2/TRBV6-3; d_gene: -; len: 15; j_gene: TRBJ2-1; abundance: -; CDR3nt: TGTGCCAGCAGCGAGGAGGGGGGGCTCTACAATGAGCAGTTCTTC; CDR3aa: CASSEEGGLYNEQFF
v_gene: TRBV30; d_gene: TRBD1; len: 12; j_gene: TRBJ1-2; abundance: -; CDR3nt: TGTGCCTGGGGGGACAGCTTATATGGCTACACCTTC; CDR3aa: CAWGDSLYGYTF
v_gene: TRBV29-1; d_gene: -; len: 13; j_gene: TRBJ2-3; abundance: many; CDR3nt: TGCAGCGTTGTTGGCGGGCTCACAGATACGCAGTATTTT; CDR3aa: CSVVGGLTDTQYF
v_gene: TRBV7-2; d_gene: TRBD1; len: 16; j_gene: TRBJ2-1; abundance: -; CDR3nt: TGTGCCAGCAGATCCAGGGGGTCGGGCTCCTACAATGAGCAGTTCTTC; CDR3aa: CASRSRGSGSYNEQFF
v_gene: TRBV20-1; d_gene: -; len: 14; j_gene: TRBJ2-3; abundance: -; CDR3nt: TGCAGTGCTAGTCTACTAGCAGGCACAGATACGCAGTATTTT; CDR3aa: CSASLLAGTDTQYF
v_gene: TRBV6-1; d_gene: -; len: 14; j_gene: TRBJ2-5; abundance: -; CDR3nt: TGTGCCAGCAGTGAAGGGGGACATCAAGAGACCCAGTACTTC; CDR3aa: CASSEGGHQETQYF
v_gene: TRBV7-3; d_gene: TRBD2; len: 14; j_gene: TRBJ2-5; abundance: -; CDR3nt: TGTGCCAGCAGCTCAGGACTAGCAACGGAGACCCAGTACTTC; CDR3aa: CASSSGLATETQYF
v_gene: TRBV15; d_gene: TRBD1; len: 14; j_gene: TRBJ1-1; abundance: -; CDR3nt: TGTGCCACCAGCACCCGGACAGGGAACACTGAAGCTTTCTTT; CDR3aa: CATSTRTGNTEAFF
v_gene: TRBV7-3; d_gene: TRBD2; len: 16; j_gene: TRBJ2-3; abundance: -; CDR3nt: TGTGCCAGCAGCCTGGGGACTAGCGGACTCACAGATACGCAGTATTTT; CDR3aa: CASSLGTSGLTDTQYF
v_gene: TRBV27; d_gene: -; len: 14; j_gene: TRBJ2-7; abundance: -; CDR3nt: TGTGCCAGCAGTTTATCCGCTAGGAGGTTCGAGCAGTACTTC; CDR3aa: CASSLSARRFEQYF
v_gene: TRBV28; d_gene: -; len: 14; j_gene: TRBJ2-7; abundance: -; CDR3nt: TGTGCCAGCACTGGGGCAGGGGTGAGTAACGAGCAGTACTTC; CDR3aa: CASTGAGVSNEQYF
v_gene: TRBV3-1/TRBV3-2; d_gene: -; len: 11; j_gene: TRBJ1-1; abundance: -; CDR3nt: TGTGCCAGCAGCCAAACAGACGAAGCTTTCTTT; CDR3aa: CASSQTDEAFF
v_gene: TRBV11-3; d_gene: TRBD1; len: 16; j_gene: TRBJ2-1; abundance: -; CDR3nt: TGTGCCAGCAGCTTAGATCTCGGACAGGGTCTCCATGAGCAGTTCTTC; CDR3aa: CASSLDLGQGLHEQFF
v_gene: TRBV5-1; d_gene: -; len: 18; j_gene: TRBJ2-3; abundance: -; CDR3nt: TGCGCCAGCAGCTCTACCTTGGACGGAGAGGAGGGCACAGATACGCAGTATTTT; CDR3aa: CASSSTLDGEEGTDTQYF
v_gene: TRBV3-1/TRBV3-2; d_gene: -; len: 14; j_gene: TRBJ1-2; abundance: -; CDR3nt: TGTGCCAGCAGCCAAGAGAACACCAACTATGGCTACACCTTC; CDR3aa: CASSQENTNYGYTF
v_gene: TRBV7-2; d_gene: -; len: 13; j_gene: TRBJ1-2; abundance: -; CDR3nt: TGTGCCAGCAGCTTACCAGGGACTTATGGCTACACCTTC; CDR3aa: CASSLPGTYGYTF
v_gene: TRBV10-3; d_gene: -; len: 14; j_gene: TRBJ1-1; abundance: -; CDR3nt: TGTGCCATCAGTTTCGACAGCCGGAACACTGAAGCTTTCTTT; CDR3aa: CAISFDSRNTEAFF
v_gene: TRBV5-4; d_gene: TRBD2; len: 15; j_gene: TRBJ2-5; abundance: few; CDR3nt: TGTGCCAGCAGCCCGAGCGGGGACTTCTGGAAGACCCAGTACTTC; CDR3aa: CASSPSGDFWKTQYF
v_gene: TRBV24-1; d_gene: -; len: 13; j_gene: TRBJ2-3; abundance: -; CDR3nt: TGTGCCACCAGTGATCCCGGCACAGATACGCAGTATTTT; CDR3aa: CATSDPGTDTQYF
v_gene: TRBV6-5; d_gene: -; len: 11; j_gene: TRBJ1-1; abundance: -; CDR3nt: TGTGCCAGCAGTAAGGGGCTTGAAGCTTTCTTT; CDR3aa: CASSKGLEAFF
v_gene: TRBV6-5; d_gene: -; len: 14; j_gene: TRBJ1-1; abundance: -; CDR3nt: TGTGCCAGCAGGAGGGACAACATGAACACTGAAGCTTTCTTT; CDR3aa: CASRRDNMNTEAFF
v_gene: TRBV6-2/TRBV6-3; d_gene: -; len: 14; j_gene: TRBJ2-5; abundance: -; CDR3nt: TGTGCCAGCAGTTACTCGGGAGTCCAAGAGACCCAGTACTTC; CDR3aa: CASSYSGVQETQYF
v_gene: TRBV27; d_gene: TRBD1; len: 15; j_gene: TRBJ2-7; abundance: -; CDR3nt: TGTGCCAGCAGTCCCTCGACAGGGGGGTTGTACGAGCAGTACTTC; CDR3aa: CASSPSTGGLYEQYF
v_gene: TRBV7-9; d_gene: -; len: 13; j_gene: TRBJ1-3; abundance: -; CDR3nt: TGTGCCAGCAGCGCAGGGACTGGAAACACCATATATTTT; CDR3aa: CASSAGTGNTIYF
v_gene: TRBV18; d_gene: -; len: 16; j_gene: TRBJ2-3; abundance: -; CDR3nt: TGTGCCAGCTCACCACCGGTGGTCACTCTCACAGATACGCAGTATTTT; CDR3aa: CASSPPVVTLTDTQYF
v_gene: TRBV19; d_gene: TRBD1; len: 12; j_gene: TRBJ1-2; abundance: many; CDR3nt: TGTGCCAGTAGTACAGGGGGTGATGGCTACACCTTC; CDR3aa: CASSTGGDGYTF
v_gene: TRBV9; d_gene: -; len: 14; j_gene: TRBJ1-1; abundance: -; CDR3nt: TGTGCCAGCAGCGTGCGGGGCATGAACACTGAAGCTTTCTTT; CDR3aa: CASSVRGMNTEAFF
v_gene: TRBV9; d_gene: -; len: 15; j_gene: TRBJ2-3; abundance: -; CDR3nt: TGTGCCAGCAGCGCCTTGGGACAAAGCCCAGATACGCAGTATTTT; CDR3aa: CASSALGQSPDTQYF
v_gene: TRBV4-1; d_gene: TRBD1; len: 17; j_gene: TRBJ2-7; abundance: -; CDR3nt: TGCGCCAGCAGCCATGAAACCCCCGGACAGGGTACTAACGAGCAGTACTTC; CDR3aa: CASSHETPGQGTNEQYF
v_gene: TRBV4-2; d_gene: TRBD1; len: 14; j_gene: TRBJ1-2; abundance: -; CDR3nt: TGTGCCAGCAGCCCCGGGACAGACTTTCTTAGCTACACCTTC; CDR3aa: CASSPGTDFLSYTF
v_gene: TRBV11-3; d_gene: TRBD1; len: 20; j_gene: TRBJ1-1; abundance: few; CDR3nt: TGTGCCAGCAGCCCATTACCGGGACAGGGAAGGTTCTGGCTTGGCACTGAAGCTTTCTTT; CDR3aa: CASSPLPGQGRFWLGTEAFF
v_gene: TRBV19; d_gene: TRBD2; len: 12; j_gene: TRBJ2-7; abundance: -; CDR3nt: TGTGCCAGTAGTATACGGGGGGGCGAGCAGTACTTC; CDR3aa: CASSIRGGEQYF
v_gene: TRBV15; d_gene: TRBD2; len: 18; j_gene: TRBJ2-7; abundance: -; CDR3nt: TGTGCCACCAGCAGAGATTTCGGTAGGACTAGCGGGAGAAACGAGCAGTACTTC; CDR3aa: CATSRDFGRTSGRNEQYF
v_gene: TRBV12-3/TRBV12-4; d_gene: -; len: 13; j_gene: TRBJ1-4; abundance: few; CDR3nt: TGTGCCAGCAGGGCTTGGGGGGGCGAAAAACTGTTTTTT; CDR3aa: CASRAWGGEKLFF
v_gene: TRBV7-9; d_gene: -; len: 14; j_gene: TRBJ1-2; abundance: once; CDR3nt: TGTGCCAGCAGCGCCAGGGACAAGGCAGATGGCTACACCTTC; CDR3aa: CASSARDKADGYTF
v_gene: TRBV7-8; d_gene: TRBD2; len: 16; j_gene: TRBJ2-3; abundance: -; CDR3nt: TGTGCCAGCAGCCCGGGGGGTAGGGGAGGCACAGATACGCAGTATTTT; CDR3aa: CASSPGGRGGTDTQYF
v_gene: TRBV27; d_gene: TRBD2; len: 15; j_gene: TRBJ2-1; abundance: -; CDR3nt: TGTGCCAGCAGTTCCCGACTAGCGGGAAGAAATGAGCAGTTCTTC; CDR3aa: CASSSRLAGRNEQFF
v_gene: TRBV19; d_gene: TRBD1; len: 14; j_gene: TRBJ1-6; abundance: -; CDR3nt: TGTGCCAGTAGTATTCGGCAGGGGGCTTCACCCCTCCACTTT; CDR3aa: CASSIRQGASPLHF